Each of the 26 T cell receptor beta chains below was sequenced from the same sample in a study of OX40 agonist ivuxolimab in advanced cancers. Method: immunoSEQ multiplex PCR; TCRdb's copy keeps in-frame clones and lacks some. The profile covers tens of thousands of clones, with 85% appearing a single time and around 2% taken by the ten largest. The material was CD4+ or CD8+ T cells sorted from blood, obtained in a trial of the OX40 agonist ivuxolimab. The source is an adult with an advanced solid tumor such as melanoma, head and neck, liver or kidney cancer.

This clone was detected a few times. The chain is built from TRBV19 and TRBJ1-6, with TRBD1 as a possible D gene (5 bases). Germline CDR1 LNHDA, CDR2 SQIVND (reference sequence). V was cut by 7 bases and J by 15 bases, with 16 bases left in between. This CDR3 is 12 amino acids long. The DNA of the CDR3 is TGTGCCAGTATGGACACAGCCGCGCGCCTCCACTTT. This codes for CASMDTAARLHF.

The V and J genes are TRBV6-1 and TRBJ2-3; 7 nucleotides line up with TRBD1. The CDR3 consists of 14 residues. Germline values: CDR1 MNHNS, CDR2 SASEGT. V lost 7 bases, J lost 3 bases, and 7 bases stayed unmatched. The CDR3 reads CASIRGLGTDTQYF. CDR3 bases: TGTGCCAGCATCAGGGGGTTAGGTACAGATACGCAGTATTTT.

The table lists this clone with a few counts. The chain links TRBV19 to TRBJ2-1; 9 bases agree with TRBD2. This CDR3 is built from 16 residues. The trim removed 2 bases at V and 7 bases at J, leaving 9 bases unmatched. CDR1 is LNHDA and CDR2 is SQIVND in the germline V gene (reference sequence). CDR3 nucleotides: TGTGCCAGTAGTATACGGGCGGGAGGGGGGTCGAATGAGCAGTTCTTC. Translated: CASSIRAGGGSNEQFF.

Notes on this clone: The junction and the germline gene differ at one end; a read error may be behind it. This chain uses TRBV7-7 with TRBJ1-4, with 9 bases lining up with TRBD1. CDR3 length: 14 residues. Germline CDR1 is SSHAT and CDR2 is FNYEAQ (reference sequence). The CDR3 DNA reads TGTGCTAGCAGTCTTGACAGGGGGAATGAAAAACTGTTTTTT. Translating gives CASSLDRGNEKLFF.

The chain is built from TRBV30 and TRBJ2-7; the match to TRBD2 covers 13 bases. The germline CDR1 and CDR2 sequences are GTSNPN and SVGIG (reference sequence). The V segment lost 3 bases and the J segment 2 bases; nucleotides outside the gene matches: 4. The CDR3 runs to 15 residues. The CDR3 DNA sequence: TGTGCCTGGAGACTAGCGGGAGGGCCGCCCTACGAGCAGTACTTC. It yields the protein CAWRLAGGPPYEQYF.

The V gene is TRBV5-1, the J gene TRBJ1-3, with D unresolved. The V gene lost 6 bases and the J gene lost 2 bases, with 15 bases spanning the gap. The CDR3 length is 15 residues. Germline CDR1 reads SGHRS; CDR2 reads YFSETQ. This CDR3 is CASKVVSEPGNTIYF. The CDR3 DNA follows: TGCGCCAGCAAGGTCGTCTCTGAGCCTGGAAACACCATATATTTT.

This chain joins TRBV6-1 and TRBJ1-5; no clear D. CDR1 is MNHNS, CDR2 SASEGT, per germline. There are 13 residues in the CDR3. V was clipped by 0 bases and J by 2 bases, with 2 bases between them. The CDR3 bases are TGTGCCAGCAGTGAAGCTGGCAATCAGCCCCAGCATTTT. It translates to CASSEAGNQPQHF.

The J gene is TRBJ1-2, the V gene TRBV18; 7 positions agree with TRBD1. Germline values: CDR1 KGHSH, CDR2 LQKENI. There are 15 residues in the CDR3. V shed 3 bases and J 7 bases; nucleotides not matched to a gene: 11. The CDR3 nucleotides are TGTGCCAGCTCACCCGGACAGGCGTCATCAGGTGGCTACACCTTC. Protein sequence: CASSPGQASSGGYTF.

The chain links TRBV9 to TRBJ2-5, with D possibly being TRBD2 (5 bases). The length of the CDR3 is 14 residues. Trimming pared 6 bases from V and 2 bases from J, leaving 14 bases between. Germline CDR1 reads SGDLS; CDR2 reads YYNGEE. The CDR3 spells CASTPFGEQETQYF. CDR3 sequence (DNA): TGTGCCAGCACTCCCTTCGGGGAGCAAGAGACCCAGTACTTC.

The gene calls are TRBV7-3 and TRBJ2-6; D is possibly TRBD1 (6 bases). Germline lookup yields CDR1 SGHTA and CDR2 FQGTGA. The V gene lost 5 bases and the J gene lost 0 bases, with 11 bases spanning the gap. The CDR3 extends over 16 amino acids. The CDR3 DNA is TGTGCCAGCAGCCTAGGACAGAGCTCTGGGGCCAACGTCCTGACTTTC. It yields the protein CASSLGQSSGANVLTF.

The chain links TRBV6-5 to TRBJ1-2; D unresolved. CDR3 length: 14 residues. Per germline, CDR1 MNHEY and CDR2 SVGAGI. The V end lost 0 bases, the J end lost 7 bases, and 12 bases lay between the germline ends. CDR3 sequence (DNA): TGTGCCAGCAGTTACTCGAGGGCAGAAGGTGGCTACACCTTC. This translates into CASSYSRAEGGYTF.

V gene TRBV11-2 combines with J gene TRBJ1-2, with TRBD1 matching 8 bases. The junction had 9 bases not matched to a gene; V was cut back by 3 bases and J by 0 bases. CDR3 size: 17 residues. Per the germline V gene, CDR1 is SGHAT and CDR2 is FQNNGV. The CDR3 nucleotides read TGTGCCAGCAGCTTCATCCAAGGACAGGGAGCTAACTATGGCTACACCTTC. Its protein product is CASSFIQGQGANYGYTF.

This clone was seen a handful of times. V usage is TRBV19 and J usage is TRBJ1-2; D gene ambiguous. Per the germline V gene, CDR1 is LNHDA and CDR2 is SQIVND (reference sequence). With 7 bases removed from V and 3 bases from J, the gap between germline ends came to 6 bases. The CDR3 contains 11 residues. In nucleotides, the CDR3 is TGTGCCAGTAAGCAGTACTATGGCTACACCTTC. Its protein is CASKQYYGYTF.

CDR3: CASRGGNTIYF. The DNA of the CDR3 is TGTGCCAGCAGGGGTGGAAACACCATATATTTT. The chain carries TRBV4-2 and TRBJ1-3, with D hard to call. Germline loops: CDR1 LGHNA, CDR2 YNFKEQ. This CDR3 has 11 residues. Deletions cut 6 bases from V and 3 bases from J, with 3 bases between.

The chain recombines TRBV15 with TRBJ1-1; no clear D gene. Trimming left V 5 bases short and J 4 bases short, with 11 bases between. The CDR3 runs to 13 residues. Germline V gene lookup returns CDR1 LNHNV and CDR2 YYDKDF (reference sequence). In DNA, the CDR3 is TGTGCCACCAGCTTTAGAACGGGCACTGAAGCTTTCTTT. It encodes CATSFRTGTEAFF.

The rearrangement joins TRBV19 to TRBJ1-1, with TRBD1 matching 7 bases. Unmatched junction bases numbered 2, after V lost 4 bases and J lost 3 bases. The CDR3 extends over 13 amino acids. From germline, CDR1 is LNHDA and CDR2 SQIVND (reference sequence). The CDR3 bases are TGTGCCAGTAGTAGAACAGGGGACACTGAAGCTTTCTTT. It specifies CASSRTGDTEAFF.

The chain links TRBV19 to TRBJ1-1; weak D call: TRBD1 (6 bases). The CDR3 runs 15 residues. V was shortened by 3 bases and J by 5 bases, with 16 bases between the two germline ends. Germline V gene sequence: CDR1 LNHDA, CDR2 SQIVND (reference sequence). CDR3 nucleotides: TGTGCCAGTAGTATCACCGCGGGGGGGCTTACTGAAGCTTTCTTT. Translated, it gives CASSITAGGLTEAFF.

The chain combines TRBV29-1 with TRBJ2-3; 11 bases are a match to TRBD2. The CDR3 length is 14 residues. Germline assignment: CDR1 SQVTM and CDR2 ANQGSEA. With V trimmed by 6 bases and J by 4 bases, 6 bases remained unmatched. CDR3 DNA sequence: TGCAGCGTCTGGGGACTAGCGGACTCAGATACGCAGTATTTT. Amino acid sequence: CSVWGLADSDTQYF.

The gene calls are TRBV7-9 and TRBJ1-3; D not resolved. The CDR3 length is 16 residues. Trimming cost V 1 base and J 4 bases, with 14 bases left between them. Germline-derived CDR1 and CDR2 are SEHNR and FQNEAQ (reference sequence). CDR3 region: CASSLGRRASGNTIYF. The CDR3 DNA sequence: TGTGCCAGCAGCTTAGGCAGGCGTGCATCCGGAAACACCATATATTTT.

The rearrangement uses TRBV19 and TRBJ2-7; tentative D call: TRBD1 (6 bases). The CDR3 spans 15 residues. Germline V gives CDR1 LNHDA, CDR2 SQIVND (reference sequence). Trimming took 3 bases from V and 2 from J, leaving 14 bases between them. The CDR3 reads CASSIQQGAPYEQYF. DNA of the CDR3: TGTGCCAGTAGTATTCAACAGGGAGCCCCCTACGAGCAGTACTTC.

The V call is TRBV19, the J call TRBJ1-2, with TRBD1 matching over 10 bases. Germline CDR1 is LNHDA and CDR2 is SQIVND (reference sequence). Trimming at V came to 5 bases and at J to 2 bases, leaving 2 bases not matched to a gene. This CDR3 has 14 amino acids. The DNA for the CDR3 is TGTGCCAGTAGTCAGGACAGGGGGAACTATGGCTACACCTTC. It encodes CASSQDRGNYGYTF. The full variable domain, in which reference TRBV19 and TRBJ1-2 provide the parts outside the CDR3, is DGGITQSPKYLFRKEGQNVTLSCEQNLNHDAMYWYRQDPGQGLRLIYYSQIVNDFQKGDIAEGYSVSREKKESFPLTVTSAQKNPTAFYLCASSQDRGNYGYTFGSGTRLTVV.

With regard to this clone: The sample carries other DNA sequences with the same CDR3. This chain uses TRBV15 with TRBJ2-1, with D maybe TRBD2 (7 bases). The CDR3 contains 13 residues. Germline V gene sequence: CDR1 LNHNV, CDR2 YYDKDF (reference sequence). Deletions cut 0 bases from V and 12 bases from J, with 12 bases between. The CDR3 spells CATSRDRGRGQFF. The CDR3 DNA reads TGTGCCACCAGCAGAGATAGGGGGAGGGGGCAGTTCTTC. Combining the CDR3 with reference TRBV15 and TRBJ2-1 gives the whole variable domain DAMVIQNPRYQVTQFGKPVTLSCSQTLNHNVMYWYQQKSSQAPKLLFHYYDKDFNNEADTPDNFQSRRPNTSFCFLDIRSPGLGDTAMYLCATSRDRGRGQFFGPGTRLTVL.

The chain's CDR3 is CASSLNPGGTEAFF. CDR3 coding DNA: TGTGCCAGCAGCTTAAATCCGGGAGGAACTGAAGCTTTCTTT. The rearrangement joins TRBV7-3 to TRBJ1-1; D unclear. The CDR3 sequence is 14 residues long. Trimming removed 1 base from V and 5 bases from J, with 11 bases in between. Germline V gene data show CDR1 as SGHTA and CDR2 as FQGTGA.

CDR3 nucleotides: TGCGCCAGCAGCGAGACCTCTGGGGCCAACGTCCTGACTTTC. Translating gives CASSETSGANVLTF. The V call is TRBV5-1, the J call TRBJ2-6; D unresolved. This CDR3 contains 14 residues. V gave up 4 bases and J gave up 0 bases, with 5 bases separating them. Germline lookup yields CDR1 SGHRS and CDR2 YFSETQ.

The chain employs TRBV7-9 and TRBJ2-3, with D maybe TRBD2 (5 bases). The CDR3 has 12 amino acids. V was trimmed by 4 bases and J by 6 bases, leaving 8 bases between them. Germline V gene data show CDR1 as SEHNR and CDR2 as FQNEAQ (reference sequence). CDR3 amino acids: CASSSEADTQYF. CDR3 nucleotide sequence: TGTGCCAGCAGCTCGGAGGCGGATACGCAGTATTTT.

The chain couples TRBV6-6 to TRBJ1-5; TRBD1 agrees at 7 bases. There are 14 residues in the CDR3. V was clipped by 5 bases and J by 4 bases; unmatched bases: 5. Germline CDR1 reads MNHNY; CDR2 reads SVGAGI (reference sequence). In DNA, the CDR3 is TGTGCCAGCAGTCGCCGGGACAGTAATCAGCCCCAGCATTTT. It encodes CASSRRDSNQPQHF.